The 23 T cell receptor beta chains in this list originate from one sample, sequenced in a study of blood T cells in healthy people across ages. A second PCR, run for roughly 7 to 12 cycles, used a sample-barcoded 5' primer plus a J-beta primer mix. TCRdb reprocessed the 5' RACE reads via MiXCR and lists one record per CDR3 protein. The repertoire holds around 970,000 distinct CDR3 sequences, with 51% as singletons. The sample consisted of blood. These receptors were taken from a woman in her sixties or seventies in good health.

Comments on this clonotype: Relative to the germline gene, one junction end is altered; a read error may explain this. The chain carries TRBV29-1 and TRBJ2-4; 7 bases agree with TRBD1. This CDR3 spans 13 amino acids. The germline V gene encodes CDR1 SQVTM and CDR2 ANQGSEA. As DNA, the CDR3 is TGCAGCGCTGAGGGACAGATCAAAAACACTCAGTACTTC. This encodes CSAEGQIKNTQYF.

The chain has TRBV20-1 and TRBJ2-7, with D possibly TRBD2 on 5 matching bases. CDR3 length: 13 residues. V lost 5 bases, J lost 2 bases, and 13 bases lay in between. Germline CDR1 DFQATT, CDR2 SNEGSKA (reference sequence). CDR3 region: CSAPLRAAYEQYF. The CDR3 DNA follows: TGCAGTGCTCCTTTGAGGGCAGCCTACGAGCAGTACTTC.

This chain joins TRBV15 and TRBJ1-6; D ambiguous. CDR1 is LNHNV and CDR2 is YYDKDF in the germline V gene (reference sequence). The length of the CDR3 is 14 residues. The V gene lost 6 bases and the J gene lost 9 bases, with 15 bases spanning the gap. This chain's CDR3 is CATSAVREISPLHF. The CDR3 DNA reads as TGTGCCACCAGTGCAGTGAGGGAAATTTCACCCCTCCACTTT.

This clonotype was seen more than once but under ten times. The chain recombines TRBV12-3 or TRBV12-4 with TRBJ2-5; 9 nucleotides line up with TRBD2. V shed 3 bases, J shed 5 bases, and the junction held 10 bases outside the gene matches. The CDR3 is made up of 16 amino acids. CDR3 DNA: TGTGCCAGCAGTTTTCTGCTAGCGGGGTGGGGGGAGACCCAGTACTTC. This encodes CASSFLLAGWGETQYF.

This clonotype was seen only a few times. J is TRBJ2-3 and V is TRBV12-3 or TRBV12-4; TRBD1 might be the D (5 bases). V lost 7 bases and J lost 6, with 8 bases in between. This CDR3 spans 11 amino acids. The CDR3 sequence is CASTAGDTQYF. The CDR3 nucleotides are TGTGCCAGCACCGCAGGGGATACGCAGTATTTT.

This chain connects TRBV5-1 to TRBJ2-1; D call uncertain. The CDR3 has 15 residues. Germline CDR1 is SGHRS and CDR2 is YFSETQ. Trimming stripped 3 bases from V and 3 bases from J, with 13 bases between. CDR3 bases: TGCGCCAGCAGCTCGGGTGCGGCAGGCTACAATGAGCAGTTCTTC. Its translation is CASSSGAAGYNEQFF.

A few counts support this clonotype. J is TRBJ2-7 and V is TRBV6-2 or TRBV6-3; no clear D gene. CDR1 is MNHEY and CDR2 is SVGEGT in the germline V gene. V was shortened by 1 base and J by 5 bases, with 6 bases between the two germline ends. This CDR3 has 12 residues. The CDR3 reads CASSYYGNEQYF. CDR3 coding DNA: TGTGCCAGCAGTTACTATGGAAACGAGCAGTACTTC.

The gene calls are TRBV6-2 or TRBV6-3 and TRBJ2-1; D gene unclear. This CDR3 is 14 amino acids long. V gave up 2 bases and J gave up 2 bases, with 7 bases separating them. Germline V CDR1 and CDR2: MNHEY, SVGEGT. The CDR3 is CASSYHGAYNEQFF. The CDR3 coding sequence is TGTGCCAGCAGTTACCATGGAGCCTACAATGAGCAGTTCTTC.

The rearrangement links TRBV4-3 to TRBJ2-3; a weak D match, TRBD2 (6 bases). The germline gives CDR1 LGHNA, CDR2 YSLEER. The CDR3 runs 17 residues. V shed 0 bases and J shed 4 bases, with 17 bases lying between them. CDR3 sequence: CASSQDRGTGEADTQYF. CDR3 DNA sequence: TGCGCCAGCAGCCAAGATCGAGGGACGGGAGAGGCAGATACGCAGTATTTT.

This chain links TRBV3-1 with TRBJ2-7; D might be TRBD1 (6 bases). The CDR3 covers 14 residues. Trimming removed 3 bases from V and 4 bases from J, with 13 bases in between. The germline CDR1 and CDR2 sequences are LGHDT and YNNKEL (reference sequence). CDR3 amino acids: CASSHPTRGYEQYF. The CDR3 DNA is TGTGCCAGCAGCCATCCGACGAGGGGGTACGAGCAGTACTTC.

There are a few counts of this clonotype. V usage is TRBV28 and J usage is TRBJ2-5; either TRBD1 or TRBD2 may fit D (5 bases each). Trimming stripped 5 bases from V and 13 bases from J, with 23 bases between. Germline CDR1 reads MDHEN; CDR2 reads SYDVKM. The CDR3 covers 14 residues. CDR3 nucleotides: TGTGCCAGCAGTCCTACACACCTCCGGGACGGTCTGTACTTC. Its translation is CASSPTHLRDGLYF.

The J gene is TRBJ1-1, the V gene TRBV7-2; D call uncertain. Trimming removed 7 bases at V and 4 bases at J, with 13 bases between. The CDR3 totals 13 residues. Germline V gene sequence: CDR1 SGHTA, CDR2 FQGNSA. The CDR3 reads CASTRYRTTEAFF. CDR3 nucleotides: TGTGCCAGCACCCGTTATAGGACCACTGAAGCTTTCTTT. The variable domain in full, completed from reference TRBV7-2 and TRBJ1-1, reads GAGVSQSPSNKVTEKGKDVELRCDPISGHTALYWYRQSLGQGLEFLIYFQGNSAPDKSGLPSDRFSAERTGGSVSTLTIQRTQQEDSAVYLCASTRYRTTEAFFGQGTRLTVV.

V gene TRBV3-1 combines with J gene TRBJ2-1, with 9 nucleotides matching TRBD1. The J segment lost 3 bases and the V segment lost 1 base, leaving 7 bases of the junction unmatched. CDR3 length: 17 amino acids. Germline lookup yields CDR1 LGHDT and CDR2 YNNKEL (reference sequence). As DNA, the CDR3 is TGTGCCAGCAGCCAAGGACTTGACAGGGGGTTCTACAATGAGCAGTTCTTC. Protein: CASSQGLDRGFYNEQFF.

A few counts support this clonotype. V is TRBV20-1 and J is TRBJ2-5; unclear D gene. The CDR3 sequence is 11 residues long. Germline V gives CDR1 DFQATT, CDR2 SNEGSKA (reference sequence). V was clipped by 4 bases and J by 13 bases, with 16 bases between them. CDR3 bases: TGCAGTGCTATCAATACTGCTGTAACGTACTTC. Its translation: CSAINTAVTYF.

As regards this clonotype: An end of the junction differs from the germline gene, which may be a read error. The rearrangement links TRBV10-2 to TRBJ2-5, with D hard to call. CDR1 WSHSY and CDR2 SAAADI come from the germline V gene. The length of the CDR3 is 10 residues. For the CDR3, the DNA is TGCACCAGCCGAGACTTTGAGCAGTACTTC. Protein product: CTSRDFEQYF.

J is TRBJ2-1 and V is TRBV6-1; D unresolved. This CDR3 has 13 residues. The germline V gene encodes CDR1 MNHNS and CDR2 SASEGT. The V end was cut by 2 bases, the J end by 7 bases, with 9 bases between. The DNA of the CDR3 is TGTGCCAGCAGTGAATGGGCAGTGAATGAGCAGTTCTTC. This gives the protein CASSEWAVNEQFF.

This clonotype has just a few counts. The CDR3 DNA reads TGCGCCAGCAGCTTCGGACTAAGCTCCTACGAGCAGTACTTC. Its protein is CASSFGLSSYEQYF. The chain combines TRBV5-1 with TRBJ2-7, with D maybe TRBD2 (6 bases). This CDR3 is built from 14 residues. The V gene lost 2 bases and the J gene lost 0 bases, with 9 bases spanning the gap. Germline V gene lookup returns CDR1 SGHRS and CDR2 YFSETQ. Full variable domain (outside the CDR3, taken from reference TRBV5-1 and TRBJ2-7): KAGVTQTPRYLIKTRGQQVTLSCSPISGHRSVSWYQQTPGQGLQFLFEYFSETQRNKGNFPGRFSGRQFSNSRSEMNVSTLELGDSALYLCASSFGLSSYEQYFGPGTRLTVT.

For this clonotype: One end of the junction varies from germline; a read error may be responsible. This sequence joins TRBV12-3 or TRBV12-4 and TRBJ1-1; D unresolved. This CDR3 contains 12 residues. CDR3 amino acids: CATAPVKTEAFF. CDR3 DNA: TGTGCCACCGCGCCCGTGAAAACTGAAGCTTTCTTT.

This chain links TRBV2 with TRBJ2-7, with 9 bases that match TRBD2. Germline CDR1 and CDR2: SNHLY and FYNNEI. CDR3 length: 16 amino acids. J gave up 12 bases and V 5 bases, and 20 bases lay outside the gene matches. CDR3 DNA: TGTGCCAGCAGTCTAGCGTCGGGATTGACTAGCGGCAGACCGTACTTC. As protein: CASSLASGLTSGRPYF.

V usage is TRBV3-1 and J usage is TRBJ2-3; 11 bases are a match to TRBD2. Losses at the gene ends were 0 bases for V and 4 bases for J; bases not matched to a gene: 15. Per the germline V gene, CDR1 is LGHDT and CDR2 is YNNKEL (reference sequence). This CDR3 has 20 amino acids. In DNA, the CDR3 is TGTGCCAGCAGCCAAGATGGGGGCAAGACTAGCGGGATCCTCGCAGATACGCAGTATTTT. It codes for CASSQDGGKTSGILADTQYF.

This sequence joins TRBV20-1 and TRBJ1-2; 7 bases line up with TRBD1. V shed 5 bases, J shed 7 bases, and the junction held 13 bases outside the gene matches. CDR3 size: 14 residues. Germline CDR1 and CDR2: DFQATT and SNEGSKA (reference sequence). CDR3 region: CSAFPKTGLRGYTF. In nucleotides, the CDR3 is TGCAGTGCTTTTCCTAAGACAGGGTTGCGTGGCTACACCTTC.

V gene TRBV2 combines with J gene TRBJ2-7; the D gene is possibly TRBD2 (6 bases). TRBJ2-5 explains the end of the DNA better; the J call may be wrong. CDR1 SNHLY and CDR2 FYNNEI come from the germline V gene. The CDR3 covers 15 residues. CDR3 nucleotide sequence: TGTGCCAGCAGTGAAATCCTTGGGGGGAGCGAGACCCAGTACTTC. Encoded protein: CASSEILGGSETQYF.

The rearrangement uses TRBV28 and TRBJ2-7, with D maybe TRBD1 (5 bases). V shed 7 bases and J shed 6 bases, with 22 bases lying between them. The CDR3 length is 15 residues. CDR1 MDHEN and CDR2 SYDVKM come from the germline V gene. The CDR3 loop is CASNPQGGGPIEQYF. CDR3 DNA sequence: TGTGCCAGCAACCCCCAGGGCGGCGGACCCATCGAGCAGTACTTC.